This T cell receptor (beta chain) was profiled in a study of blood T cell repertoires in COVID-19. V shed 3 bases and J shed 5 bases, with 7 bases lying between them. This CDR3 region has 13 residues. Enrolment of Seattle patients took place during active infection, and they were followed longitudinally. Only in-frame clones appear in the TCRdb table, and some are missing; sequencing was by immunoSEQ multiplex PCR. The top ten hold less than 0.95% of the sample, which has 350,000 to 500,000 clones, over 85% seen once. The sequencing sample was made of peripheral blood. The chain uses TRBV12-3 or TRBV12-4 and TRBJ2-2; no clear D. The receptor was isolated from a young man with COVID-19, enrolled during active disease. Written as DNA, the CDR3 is TGTGCCAGCAGTTTCCATGTTACCGGGGAGCTGTTTTTT. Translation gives CASSFHVTGELFF.